This is a list of T cell receptor beta chains from one sample in a study of Graves' ophthalmopathy and Graves' hyperthyroidism. TCRdb reanalysed the multiplex PCR reads using MiXCR and keeps one entry per CDR3 protein. The table records under 200,000 distinct CDR3 sequences, less than 45% of them present only once. Source material: peripheral blood. These receptors originate from a woman in her 40s with Graves' ophthalmopathy. The CDR3 runs from the conserved cysteine through the conserved F or W. The order of the fields is V gene, J gene, clone size, D gene, CDR3 DNA, CDR3 protein. D genes are given only for firm matches. Clone size is shown for a subset of rows, as once, few, many or a class of expanded clone.

V: TRBV3-1
J: TRBJ1-1
size: .
D: TRBD1
DNA: TGTGCCAGCAGCCCACACAGGGGACCAGACACTGAAGCTTTCTTT
CDR3: CASSPHRGPDTEAFF

V: TRBV6-5
J: TRBJ2-5
size: once
D: TRBD2
DNA: TGTGCCAGCAGCTTAGGACCTACGAGAACTAGCGGCCAAGAGACCCAGTACTTC
CDR3: CASSLGPTRTSGQETQYF

V: TRBV6-5
J: TRBJ2-7
size: few
D: TRBD1
DNA: TGTGCCAGCAGTTACTCCCCTGGGACAGGGCCTTACGAGCAGTACTTC
CDR3: CASSYSPGTGPYEQYF

V: TRBV11-1
J: TRBJ2-7
size: once
D: .
DNA: TGTGCCAGCAGCTTATTCGCCGGAGCAGGTTCCTACGAGCAGTACTTC
CDR3: CASSLFAGAGSYEQYF

V: TRBV12-3/TRBV12-4
J: TRBJ2-2
size: many
D: .
DNA: TGTGCCAGCAGCCGGGTTTCGAACACCGGGGAGCTGTTTTTT
CDR3: CASSRVSNTGELFF

V: TRBV20-1
J: TRBJ2-1
size: once
D: .
DNA: TGCAGTACCCTAGTTGGAACATCCGGGAATGAGCAGTTCTTC
CDR3: CSTLVGTSGNEQFF

V: TRBV7-2
J: TRBJ2-7
size: many
D: TRBD1
DNA: TGTGCCAGCAGCTTTGGACAGGGAGAAGGGGAGCAGTACTTC
CDR3: CASSFGQGEGEQYF

V: TRBV29-1
J: TRBJ2-2
size: .
D: TRBD2
DNA: TGCAGCGTTGATCCTAGCGGGAGATACACCGGGGAGCTGTTTTTT
CDR3: CSVDPSGRYTGELFF

V: TRBV19
J: TRBJ1-6
size: many
D: TRBD1
DNA: TGTGCCAGTACCACAGGACAGGGAGAATATTCACCCCTCCACTTT
CDR3: CASTTGQGEYSPLHF

V: TRBV7-2
J: TRBJ2-5
size: many
D: .
DNA: TGTGCCAGCAGCTTTTACAGCCAAGAGACCCAGTACTTC
CDR3: CASSFYSQETQYF

V: TRBV27
J: TRBJ2-7
size: many
D: .
DNA: TGTGCCAGCAGTTGGGGAGAATCCTACGAGCAGTACTTC
CDR3: CASSWGESYEQYF